A few counts support the clone carrying this TCR beta chain. No antigen is known for it. Oncomine TCR Beta short-read sequencing was applied to DNA from cultured CD4+ T cells. TCRdb reprocessed the PCR reads with MiXCR, giving one entry per CDR3 protein. Among 20,000 or so distinct CDR3 sequences listed, over 25% were seen once. V was pared by 1 base and J by 0 bases, with 15 bases between. The CDR3 is 17 amino acids. Germline CDR1 SGHAT, CDR2 FQNNGV. These data come from a study of vaccination and CD4 T cells after COVID-19. About the study: Control cultures received a CEFX pool, an HIV-1 Nef pool, or no peptide. Points from the study as a whole: Spike mono-reactivity was the property of 304 of 307 vaccine-specific clones in convalescent patients.

Treatment meaning: approximately nine-day PBMC culture with coronavirus spike peptide pools or control peptides (ViraFEST assay). Cells were cultured for around 10 days, and then CD4+ T cells were isolated by negative selection. The chain joins TRBV11-2 to TRBJ1-1; D gene uncertain. What was sequenced was cultured CD4+ T cells from blood. The source of this sequence is a human donor with COVID-19. CDR3 sequence: CASSLALFRTVNTEAFF. The CDR3 DNA reads as TGTGCCAGCAGCTTAGCTTTGTTCAGGACGGTGAACACTGAAGCTTTCTTT.